Below are 8 T cell receptor beta chains sequenced from a single sample in a study of CXCR3-negative and CXCR3-positive naive CD8 T cells. It was by 5' RACE with UMI labels that the TRB cDNA libraries were prepared. After re-calling the 5' RACE reads, TCRdb lists one entry per CDR3 protein, DNA absent. Recorded for this sample: more than 65,000 distinct CDR3 sequences. The material sequenced was naive CXCR3- CD8+ T cells from blood. Specified subset: CD45RO-CCR7+CD27+CD95- naive CD8+ T cells lacking CXCR3 (TNR3-). These receptor sequences come from a human donor in good health. Some clones in this sample may be carry-over from other donors' samples.

The rearrangement uses TRBV11-2 and TRBJ1-1. CDR3 size: 13 residues. CDR1 and CDR2 (germline): SGHAT, FQNNGV. The CDR3 sequence: CASSLYQSTEAFF.

V gene TRBV12-3 or TRBV12-4 combines with J gene TRBJ2-6. The length of the CDR3 is 16 residues. This CDR3 is CASSFIGGSGANVLTF.

This chain connects TRBV30 to TRBJ1-2. Per germline, CDR1 GTSNPN and CDR2 SVGIG (reference sequence). This CDR3 has 15 amino acids. The CDR3 sequence: CAWSVSVWRLDGYTF.

The chain recombines TRBV19 with TRBJ1-5; TCRdb's D gene call, TRBD1, goes unchecked for lack of DNA. Germline CDR1 reads LNHDA; CDR2 reads SQIVND (reference sequence). CDR3 length: 17 amino acids. Here the CDR3 reads CAGSDRGGAQDNQPQHF.

V gene TRBV4-2 combines with J gene TRBJ1-6. CDR3 length: 16 residues. Germline CDR1 LGHNA, CDR2 YNFKEQ. CDR3 sequence reads: CASSQDSDKINSPLHF.

The gene calls are TRBV15 and TRBJ2-3. The CDR3 consists of 17 residues. CDR1 and CDR2 (germline): LNHNV, YYDKDF (reference sequence). The CDR3 sequence is CATSRAEVVGSTDTQYF.

J is TRBJ1-3 and V is TRBV2. Germline assignment: CDR1 SNHLY and CDR2 FYNNEI. This CDR3 has 14 amino acids. CDR3 residues: CASSPRNNRNTIYF.

V and J are TRBV29-1 and TRBJ2-7; checking the TCRdb D call of TRBD1 is not possible without DNA. CDR3 length: 11 amino acids. Germline CDR1 and CDR2: SQVTM and ANQGSEA. CDR3 protein: CSVLGDYEQYF.